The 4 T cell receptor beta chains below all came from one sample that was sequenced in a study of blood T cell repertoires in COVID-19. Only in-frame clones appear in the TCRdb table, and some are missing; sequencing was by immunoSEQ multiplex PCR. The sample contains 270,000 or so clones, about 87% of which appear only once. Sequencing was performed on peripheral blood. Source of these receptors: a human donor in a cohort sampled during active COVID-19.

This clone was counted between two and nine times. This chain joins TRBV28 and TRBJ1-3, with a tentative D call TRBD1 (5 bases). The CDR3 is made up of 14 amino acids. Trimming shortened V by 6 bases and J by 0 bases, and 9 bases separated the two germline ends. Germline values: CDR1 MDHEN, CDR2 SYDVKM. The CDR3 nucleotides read TGTGCCAGCAGGCGTACAGGCTCTGGAAACACCATATATTTT. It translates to CASRRTGSGNTIYF.

The CDR3 loop reads CASSPNSLAGDEQFF. The CDR3 nucleotides read TGTGCCAGCTCACCAAATTCACTAGCGGGAGATGAGCAGTTCTTC. V usage is TRBV18 and J usage is TRBJ2-1; 11 bases are shared with TRBD2. The CDR3 length is 15 residues. The germline CDR1 and CDR2 sequences are KGHSH and LQKENI. J lost 8 bases, V lost 2 bases, and 5 bases had no gene match.

CDR3: CASSPRGLRGANYGYTF. The CDR3 bases are TGTGCCAGCAGTCCCCGAGGTCTCCGAGGTGCTAACTATGGCTACACCTTC. J is TRBJ1-2 and V is TRBV6-6, with D hard to call. Germline lookup yields CDR1 MNHNY and CDR2 SVGAGI (reference sequence). The germline V and J ends were trimmed by 5 bases and 0 bases, with 19 bases remaining between them. This CDR3 is built from 17 residues.

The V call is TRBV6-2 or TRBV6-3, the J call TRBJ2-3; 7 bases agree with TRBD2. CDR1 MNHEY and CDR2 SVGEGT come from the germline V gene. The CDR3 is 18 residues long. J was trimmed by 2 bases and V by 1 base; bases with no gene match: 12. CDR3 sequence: CASSYFPIGEGSTDTQYF. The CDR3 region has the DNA TGTGCCAGCAGTTACTTCCCTATAGGGGAGGGGTCCACAGATACGCAGTATTTT.